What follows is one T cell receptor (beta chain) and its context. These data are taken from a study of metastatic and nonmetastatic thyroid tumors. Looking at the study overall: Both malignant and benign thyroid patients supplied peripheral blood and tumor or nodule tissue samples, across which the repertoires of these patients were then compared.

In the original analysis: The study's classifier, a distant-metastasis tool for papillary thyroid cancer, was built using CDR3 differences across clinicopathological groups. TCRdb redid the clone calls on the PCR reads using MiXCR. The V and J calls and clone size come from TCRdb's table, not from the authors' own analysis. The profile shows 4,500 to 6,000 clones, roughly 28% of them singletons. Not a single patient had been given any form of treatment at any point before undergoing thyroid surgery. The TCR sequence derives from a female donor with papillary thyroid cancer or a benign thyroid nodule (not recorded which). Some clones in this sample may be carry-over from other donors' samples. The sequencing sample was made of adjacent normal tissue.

The CDR3 protein is CASSPWGARETQYF. The CDR3 DNA follows: TGTGCCAGCAGCCCCTGGGGGGCCCGGGAGACCCAGTACTTC. The chain is built from TRBV11-2 and TRBJ2-5; either TRBD1 or TRBD2 may fit D (6 bases each). The CDR3 length is 14 residues. In germline, CDR1 is SGHAT, CDR2 FQNNGV. Trimming cost V 5 bases and J 5 bases, with 15 bases left between them.